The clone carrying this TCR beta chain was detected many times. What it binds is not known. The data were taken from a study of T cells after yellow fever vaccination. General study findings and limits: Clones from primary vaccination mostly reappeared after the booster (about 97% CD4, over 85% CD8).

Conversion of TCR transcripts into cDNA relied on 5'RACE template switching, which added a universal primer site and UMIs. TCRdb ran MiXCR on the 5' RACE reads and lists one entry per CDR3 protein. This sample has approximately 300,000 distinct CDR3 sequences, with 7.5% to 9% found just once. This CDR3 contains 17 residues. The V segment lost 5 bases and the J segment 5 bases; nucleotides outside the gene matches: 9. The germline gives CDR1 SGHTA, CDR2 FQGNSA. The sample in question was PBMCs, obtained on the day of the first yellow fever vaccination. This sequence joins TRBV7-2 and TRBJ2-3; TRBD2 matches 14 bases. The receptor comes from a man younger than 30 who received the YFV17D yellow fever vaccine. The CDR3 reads CASSPPGLAGGGDTQYF. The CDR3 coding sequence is TGTGCCAGCAGCCCCCCCGGACTAGCGGGGGGTGGAGATACGCAGTATTTT.